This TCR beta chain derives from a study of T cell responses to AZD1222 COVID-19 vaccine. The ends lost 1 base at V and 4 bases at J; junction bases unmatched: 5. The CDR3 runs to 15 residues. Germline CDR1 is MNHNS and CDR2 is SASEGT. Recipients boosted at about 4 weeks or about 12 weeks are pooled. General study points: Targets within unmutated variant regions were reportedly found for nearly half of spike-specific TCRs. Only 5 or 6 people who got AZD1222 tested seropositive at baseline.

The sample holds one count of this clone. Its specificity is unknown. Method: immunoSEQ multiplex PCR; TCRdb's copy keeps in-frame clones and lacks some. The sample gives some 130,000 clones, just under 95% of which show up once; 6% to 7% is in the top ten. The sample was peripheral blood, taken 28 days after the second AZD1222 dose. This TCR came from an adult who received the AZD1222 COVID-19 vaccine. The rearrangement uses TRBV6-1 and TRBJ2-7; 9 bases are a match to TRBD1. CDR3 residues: CASSEEGTGKYEQYF. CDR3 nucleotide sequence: TGTGCCAGCAGTGAAGAGGGGACAGGGAAATACGAGCAGTACTTC.